These 5 T cell receptor beta chains originate from one sample sequenced in a study of OX40 agonist ivuxolimab in advanced cancers. The assay was immunoSEQ multiplex PCR, and TCRdb's table has in-frame clones only and misses some. This sample has around 30,000 clones, with 81% found just once. The sequencing used CD4+ or CD8+ T cells sorted from blood, collected in a trial of the OX40 agonist ivuxolimab. These receptors all come from an adult with an advanced solid tumor such as melanoma, head and neck, liver or kidney cancer.

The chain carries TRBV11-2 and TRBJ2-7, with 7 positions matching TRBD1. The length of the CDR3 is 15 residues. Germline-derived CDR1 and CDR2 are SGHAT and FQNNGV. After removal of 7 bases from V and 0 bases from J, the junction contained 9 bases not matched to a gene. CDR3 sequence: CASKMMTGSSYEQYF. CDR3 in DNA: TGTGCCAGCAAAATGATGACAGGGAGCTCCTACGAGCAGTACTTC.

This clone was found once. The V gene is TRBV7-2, the J gene TRBJ2-1, with 11 bases fitting TRBD2. The CDR3 consists of 18 residues. Germline lookup yields CDR1 SGHTA and CDR2 FQGNSA. V trimming: 2 bases; J trimming: 1 base; junction bases outside the gene matches: 7. In nucleotides, the CDR3 is TGTGCCAGCAGCTTAAGGTTTAGCGGGGGGGCATCCTACAATGAGCAGTTCTTC. Residues: CASSLRFSGGASYNEQFF. Full variable domain (outside the CDR3, taken from reference TRBV7-2 and TRBJ2-1): GAGVSQSPSNKVTEKGKDVELRCDPISGHTALYWYRQSLGQGLEFLIYFQGNSAPDKSGLPSDRFSAERTGGSVSTLTIQRTQQEDSAVYLCASSLRFSGGASYNEQFFGPGTRLTVL.

The genes are TRBV5-4 and TRBJ2-7; the match to TRBD2 covers 13 bases. CDR3 length: 17 residues. Trimming took 4 bases from V and 2 from J; bases not matched to a gene: 9. CDR1 and CDR2 from the germline V gene are SGHNT and YYREEE (reference sequence). CDR3 in amino acids: CASSPGLAGPTTYEQYF. The CDR3 bases are TGTGCCAGCAGCCCGGGACTAGCGGGACCTACGACCTACGAGCAGTACTTC.

V gene TRBV7-2 combines with J gene TRBJ1-6, with 7 bases fitting TRBD1. The V gene end was trimmed by 4 bases and the J gene end by 6 bases; junction bases not matched to a gene: 3. The CDR3 is 14 residues long. Germline loops: CDR1 SGHTA, CDR2 FQGNSA. The CDR3 DNA reads TGTGCCAGCAGCTGGACAGGCGTTAATTCACCCCTCCACTTT. Translating gives CASSWTGVNSPLHF.

The gene calls are TRBV30 and TRBJ2-7; TRBD2 matches 8 bases. V lost 3 bases and J lost 4; bases outside the gene matches: 8. Germline V gene sequence: CDR1 GTSNPN, CDR2 SVGIG (reference sequence). The CDR3 is 14 residues long. CDR3 amino acids: CAWSPLSGIYEQYF. The CDR3 bases are TGTGCCTGGAGCCCACTTAGCGGGATTTACGAGCAGTACTTC.